What follows are 16 T cell receptor beta chains derived from one specimen sequenced in a study of blood T cell repertoires in COVID-19. The repertoire was sequenced with immunoSEQ multiplex PCR; TCRdb's copy has only in-frame clones and lacks some. The sample has about 210,000 clones; approximately 90% are singletons. The material sequenced was peripheral blood. The receptor source for this set is a woman in her 40s with acute or convalescent COVID-19.

The chain couples TRBV6-5 to TRBJ1-2; D is uncertain. The germline gives CDR1 MNHEY, CDR2 SVGAGI. Trimming cost V 4 bases and J 8 bases, with 8 bases left between them. The length of the CDR3 is 11 residues. The DNA of the CDR3 is TGTGCCAGCAGTTCTCAGTGGGGCTACACCTTC. Protein: CASSSQWGYTF.

This clone appeared a few times. This chain connects TRBV19 to TRBJ1-6; D is undetermined. This CDR3 comprises 15 residues. The germline V gene encodes CDR1 LNHDA and CDR2 SQIVND (reference sequence). Trimming removed 5 bases at V and 8 bases at J, with 16 bases between. CDR3 in amino acids: CASSGIREHHSPLHF. In DNA, the CDR3 is TGTGCCAGTAGTGGAATCCGGGAACACCATTCACCCCTCCACTTT.

CDR3 loop: CSVAIRGAGYGYTF. Written as DNA, the CDR3 is TGCAGCGTTGCTATCAGGGGCGCAGGGTATGGCTACACCTTC. The chain employs TRBV29-1 and TRBJ1-2, with D possibly matching TRBD1 (6 bases). The CDR3 covers 14 residues. Between the trimmed V and J ends, which lost 4 bases and 5 bases, there was a span of 17 bases. The germline gives CDR1 SQVTM, CDR2 ANQGSEA.

The genes are TRBV29-1 and TRBJ2-7; tentative D call: TRBD1 (6 bases). V dropped 7 bases and J dropped 3 bases, with 13 bases sitting between them. Per germline, CDR1 SQVTM and CDR2 ANQGSEA. This CDR3 is built from 12 residues. The CDR3 DNA is TGCAGCGCCGGGGACACCGTCTACGAGCAGTACGTC. Its translation is CSAGDTVYEQYV.

The chain carries TRBV25-1 and TRBJ2-1, with TRBD2 as a possible D gene (6 bases). Trimming left V 2 bases short and J 0 bases short, with 8 bases between. Germline CDR1 is MGHDK and CDR2 is SYGVNS. The length of the CDR3 is 15 residues. CDR3 amino acids: CASSEGGNSYNEQFF. In nucleotides, the CDR3 is TGTGCCAGCAGTGAAGGGGGGAACTCCTACAATGAGCAGTTCTTC. The variable domain in full, completed from reference TRBV25-1 and TRBJ2-1, reads EADIYQTPRYLVIGTGKKITLECSQTMGHDKMYWYQQDPGMELHLIHYSYGVNSTEKGDLSSESTVSRIRTEHFPLTLESARPSHTSQYLCASSEGGNSYNEQFFGPGTRLTVL.

The chain is built from TRBV5-1 and TRBJ1-5, with TRBD1 matching 9 bases. The germline CDR1 and CDR2 sequences are SGHRS and YFSETQ. J lost 9 bases, V lost 4 bases, and 14 bases had no gene match. The CDR3 loop spans 16 amino acids. The CDR3 DNA reads as TGCGCCAGCAGCCCGAACGGGACAGGGAGTGGGCGGCCCCAGCATTTT. It encodes CASSPNGTGSGRPQHF.

V and J are TRBV27 and TRBJ2-7; TRBD2 matches 12 bases. V lost 3 bases and J lost 1; bases outside the gene matches: 10. This CDR3 is 18 amino acids long. Per germline, CDR1 MNHEY and CDR2 SMNVEV (reference sequence). CDR3: CASSFRTQTSGGSYEQYV. The DNA for the CDR3 is TGTGCCAGCAGTTTTCGCACCCAAACTAGCGGGGGGTCCTACGAGCAGTACGTC.

The chain has TRBV11-2 and TRBJ1-1, with D unclear. V shed 5 bases and J shed 8 bases, with 9 bases lying between them. From germline, CDR1 is SGHAT and CDR2 FQNNGV. The CDR3 is made up of 11 amino acids. As DNA, the CDR3 is TGTGCCAGCAGCCCCGCCGGGGAAGCTTTCTTT. It codes for CASSPAGEAFF.

The chain carries TRBV10-2 and TRBJ2-1, with 10 bases fitting TRBD1. In germline, CDR1 is WSHSY, CDR2 SAAADI. J lost 9 bases, V lost 5 bases, and 7 bases had no gene match. The CDR3 is 14 amino acids. The CDR3 region is CASSRTGGIGEQFF. For the CDR3, the DNA is TGCGCCAGCAGTCGGACAGGGGGGATTGGTGAGCAGTTCTTC.

The V call is TRBV4-1, the J call TRBJ1-1; D not resolved. Germline lookup yields CDR1 MGHRA and CDR2 YSYEKL. Trimming shortened V by 0 bases and J by 1 base, and 3 bases separated the two germline ends. The CDR3 loop spans 13 amino acids. In DNA form, the CDR3 reads TGCGCCAGCAGCCAAGACAGGAACACTGAAGCTTTCTTT. Translation gives CASSQDRNTEAFF.

This clone was detected once. The chain links TRBV10-3 to TRBJ1-5, with TRBD1 as a possible D gene (5 bases). CDR1 and CDR2 (germline): ENHRY, SYGVKD. V was trimmed by 8 bases and J by 3 bases, leaving 14 bases between them. CDR3 length: 14 residues. For the CDR3, the DNA is TGTGCCATCGGGTCGACAGAACTCAATCAGCCCCAGCATTTT. Encoded protein: CAIGSTELNQPQHF.

The chain has TRBV12-3 or TRBV12-4 and TRBJ1-1; the D is unclear. The ends were cut back, 6 bases at V and 4 bases at J, with 12 bases in the middle. This CDR3 spans 13 amino acids. The CDR3 DNA is TGTGCCAGCAGGTTCCGGGGATTCACTGAAGCTTTCTTT. It encodes CASRFRGFTEAFF.

This clone was detected only once. The CDR3 protein is CSGLSTAPYGYTF. The CDR3 DNA reads TGCAGCGGACTCTCGACAGCCCCCTATGGCTACACCTTC. V usage is TRBV29-1 and J usage is TRBJ1-2; D is possibly TRBD1 (5 bases). Germline CDR1 SQVTM, CDR2 ANQGSEA. This CDR3 has 13 residues. V was cut by 7 bases and J by 4 bases, with 16 bases left in between.

This chain connects TRBV5-1 to TRBJ1-4, with a tentative D call TRBD1 (5 bases). Germline lookup yields CDR1 SGHRS and CDR2 YFSETQ. This CDR3 has 15 amino acids. Trimming pared 0 bases from V and 8 bases from J, leaving 14 bases between. CDR3 in amino acids: CASSLGQGGQEKLFF. CDR3 DNA: TGCGCCAGCAGCTTGGGGCAGGGAGGGCAGGAAAAACTGTTTTTT.

This clone was found once. The chain is built from TRBV5-1 and TRBJ1-1; possible D gene TRBD1, 6 bases. The CDR3 contains 15 residues. Germline-derived CDR1 and CDR2 are SGHRS and YFSETQ. V lost 0 bases and J lost 2, with 11 bases in between. The CDR3 here is CASSLVGGPNTEAFF. CDR3 coding DNA: TGCGCCAGCAGCTTGGTTGGGGGCCCAAACACTGAAGCTTTCTTT. The variable domain in full, completed from reference TRBV5-1 and TRBJ1-1, reads KAGVTQTPRYLIKTRGQQVTLSCSPISGHRSVSWYQQTPGQGLQFLFEYFSETQRNKGNFPGRFSGRQFSNSRSEMNVSTLELGDSALYLCASSLVGGPNTEAFFGQGTRLTVV.

This clone has just a few counts. The chain is built from TRBV14 and TRBJ1-2, with D unresolved. Germline CDR1 is SGHDN and CDR2 is FVKESK. The CDR3 spans 13 residues. The V end was cut by 1 base, the J end by 4 bases, with 7 bases between. This chain's CDR3 is CASSQVISYGYTF. For the CDR3, the DNA is TGTGCCAGCAGCCAAGTAATTAGCTATGGCTACACCTTC.